Reported below is one T cell receptor beta chain. Its cognate antigen is unknown. Per germline, CDR1 ENHRY and CDR2 SYGVKD. The CDR3 consists of 13 residues. The V end lost 6 bases, the J end lost 7 bases, and 16 bases lay between the germline ends. Both 60 Vbeta primers and 13 Jbeta primers went into the PCR. Method: immunoSEQ multiplex PCR; TCRdb's copy keeps in-frame clones and lacks some. The sample carries some 130,000 clones, roughly 70% recorded once. The data were obtained in a study of cytomegalovirus exposure and HLA in healthy donors. Whole-study findings and limits: Presence/absence analysis assumed near-uniform sequencing depth across donors.

The chain employs TRBV10-3 and TRBJ2-7, with D perhaps TRBD1 (6 bases). Material for sequencing was PBMCs. The receptor's source is a human donor in good health. CDR3 region: CAISPTGPSEQYF. As DNA, the CDR3 is TGTGCCATCAGCCCGACAGGACCCTCGGAGCAGTACTTC.